This TCR beta chain was sequenced during a study of beta chain features in type 1 diabetes. After removal of 1 base from V and 1 base from J, the junction contained 3 bases not matched to a gene. This CDR3 has 17 residues. Germline V lookup: CDR1 LGHNA, CDR2 YSLEER. The entirety of the isolated RNA underwent reverse transcription, so expressed TCRB transcripts were sequenced. TCRdb's table, derived via immunoSEQ multiplex PCR, lists solely in-frame clones and lacks some. Of about 400,000 clones in the sample, around 12% are singletons; the top ten hold around 0.02%. V is TRBV4-3 and J is TRBJ2-2, with 10 bases lining up with TRBD2. This clonotype originated in a man aged 18 to 30 in good health. Sequenced sample: naive CD4+ T cells from blood. Here the CDR3 DNA reads TGCGCCAGCAGCCAAGGTCCTAGCGGGGGGAACACCGGGGAGCTGTTTTTT. Amino acid sequence: CASSQGPSGGNTGELFF.